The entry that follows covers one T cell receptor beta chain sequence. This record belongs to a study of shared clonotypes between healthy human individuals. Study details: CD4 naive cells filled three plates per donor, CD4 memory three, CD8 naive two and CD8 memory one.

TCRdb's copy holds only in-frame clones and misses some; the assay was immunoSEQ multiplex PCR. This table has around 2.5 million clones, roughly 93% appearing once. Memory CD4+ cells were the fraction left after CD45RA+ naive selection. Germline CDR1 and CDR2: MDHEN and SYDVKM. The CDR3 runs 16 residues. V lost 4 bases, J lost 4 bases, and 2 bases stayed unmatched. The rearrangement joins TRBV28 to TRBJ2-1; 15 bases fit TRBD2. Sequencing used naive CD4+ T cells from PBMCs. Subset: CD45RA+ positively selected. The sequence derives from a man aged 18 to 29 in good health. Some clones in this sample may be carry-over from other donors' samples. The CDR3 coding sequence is TGTGCCAGCAGTTGGACTAGCGGGAGGGAGTACAATGAGCAGTTCTTC. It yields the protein CASSWTSGREYNEQFF.